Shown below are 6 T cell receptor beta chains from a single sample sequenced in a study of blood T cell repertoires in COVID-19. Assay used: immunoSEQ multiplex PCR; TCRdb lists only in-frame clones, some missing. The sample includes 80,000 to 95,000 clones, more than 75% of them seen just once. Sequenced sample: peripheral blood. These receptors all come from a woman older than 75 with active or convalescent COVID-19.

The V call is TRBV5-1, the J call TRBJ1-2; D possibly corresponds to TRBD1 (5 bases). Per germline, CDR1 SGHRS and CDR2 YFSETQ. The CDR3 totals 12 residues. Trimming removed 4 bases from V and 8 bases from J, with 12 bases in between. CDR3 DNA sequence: TGCGCCAGCAGCCCCCGGGAGGGGGGCTACACCTTC. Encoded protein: CASSPREGGYTF.

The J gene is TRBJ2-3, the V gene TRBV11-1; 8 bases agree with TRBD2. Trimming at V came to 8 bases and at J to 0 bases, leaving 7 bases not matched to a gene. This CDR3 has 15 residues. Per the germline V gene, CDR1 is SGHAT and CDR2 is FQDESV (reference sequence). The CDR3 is CASGTGTSSTDTQYF. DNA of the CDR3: TGTGCCAGCGGCACGGGGACTAGTAGCACAGATACGCAGTATTTT. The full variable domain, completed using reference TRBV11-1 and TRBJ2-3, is EAEVAQSPRYKITEKSQAVAFWCDPISGHATLYWYRQILGQGPELLVQFQDESVVDDSQLPKDRFSAERLKGVDSTLKIQPAELGDSAMYLCASGTGTSSTDTQYFGPGTRLTVL.

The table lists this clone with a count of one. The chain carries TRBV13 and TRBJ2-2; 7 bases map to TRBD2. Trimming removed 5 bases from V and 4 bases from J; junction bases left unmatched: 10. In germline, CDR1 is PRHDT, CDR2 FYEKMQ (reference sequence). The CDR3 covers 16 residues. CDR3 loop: CASSARLRGVTGELFF. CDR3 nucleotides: TGTGCCAGCAGCGCACGCCTCCGGGGGGTCACCGGGGAGCTGTTTTTT. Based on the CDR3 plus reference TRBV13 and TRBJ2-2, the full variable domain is AAGVIQSPRHLIKEKRETATLKCYPIPRHDTVYWYQQGPGQDPQFLISFYEKMQSDKGSIPDRFSAQQFSDYHSELNMSSLELGDSALYFCASSARLRGVTGELFFGEGSRLTVL.

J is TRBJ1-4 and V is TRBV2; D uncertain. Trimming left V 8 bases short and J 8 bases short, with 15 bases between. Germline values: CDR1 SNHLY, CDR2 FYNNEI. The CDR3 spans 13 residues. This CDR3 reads CASAWARGEKLFF. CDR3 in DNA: TGTGCCAGCGCCTGGGCCCGAGGGGAAAAACTGTTTTTT.

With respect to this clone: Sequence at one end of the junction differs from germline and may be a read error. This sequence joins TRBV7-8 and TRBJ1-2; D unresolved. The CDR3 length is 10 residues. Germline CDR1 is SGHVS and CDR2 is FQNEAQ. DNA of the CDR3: TGTGCCAGCAGCCTCCGACACCCATCCTTC. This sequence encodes CASSLRHPSF.

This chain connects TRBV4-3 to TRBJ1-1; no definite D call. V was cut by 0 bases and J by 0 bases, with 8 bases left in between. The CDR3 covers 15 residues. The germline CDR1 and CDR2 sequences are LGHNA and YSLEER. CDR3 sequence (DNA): TGCGCCAGCAGCCAAGATTTCGTAATGAACACTGAAGCTTTCTTT. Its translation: CASSQDFVMNTEAFF.